A selection of T cell receptor beta chains follows, all from one sample in a study of metastatic and nonmetastatic thyroid tumors. TCRdb reprocessed the PCR reads via MiXCR. The data contain several thousand clones, 25% to 30% of them singletons. Sequencing was carried out using adjacent normal tissue. The receptors stem from a female donor with papillary thyroid cancer or a benign thyroid nodule (not recorded which). Some clones in this sample may be carry-over from other donors' samples. Each CDR3 is given with its conserved first and last residue. A D gene is named only where the DNA matches it firmly. Clone sizes are given selectively: once, few, many, or a class where the clone is expanded.

v_call	j_call	clone_size	d_call	cdr3_nt	cdr3_aa
TRBV2	TRBJ2-2	few	NA	TGTGCCAGCACGGGGTACCTTAGCACCGGGGAGCTGTTTTTT	CASTGYLSTGELFF
TRBV11-3	TRBJ2-1	medium-sized	TRBD1	TGTGCCAGCAGCCTACGAGGGACAGGAGCTGCCTACAATGAGCAGTTCTTC	CASSLRGTGAAYNEQFF
TRBV5-4	TRBJ2-3	medium-sized	NA	TGTGCCAGCAGCTTTGGGGGGAGCACAGATACGCAGTATTTT	CASSFGGSTDTQYF
TRBV7-8	TRBJ2-7	NA	TRBD1	TGTGCCAGCAGCTTAGAGACAGGGCCCTACGAGCAGTACTTC	CASSLETGPYEQYF
TRBV6-6	TRBJ2-7	medium-sized	TRBD2	TGTGCCAGCAGTTACTCGAGTCTAGCGGTCTACGAGCAGTACTTC	CASSYSSLAVYEQYF
TRBV7-9	TRBJ1-5	many	TRBD1	TGTGCCAGCTCTACAGGGGGCCATCGGCCCCAGCATTTT	CASSTGGHRPQHF
TRBV6-1	TRBJ2-7	NA	NA	TGTGCCAGCAGCCAACCGCTTAACCCCTCCCGCGAGCAGTACTTC	CASSQPLNPSREQYF
TRBV19	TRBJ2-2	NA	TRBD1	TGTGCCAGTAAAGGGGGCTCCGGGGAGCTGTTTTTT	CASKGGSGELFF
TRBV15	TRBJ2-7	NA	TRBD1	TGTGCCACCAGCATCACTCCGGGACAGGGTCTAAACGAGCAGTACTTC	CATSITPGQGLNEQYF
TRBV4-2	TRBJ2-5	NA	NA	TGTGCCAGCAGCCAAGCGGGTACAGAGACCCAGTACTTC	CASSQAGTETQYF
TRBV7-2	TRBJ2-7	medium-sized	TRBD2	TGTGCCAGCAGCTTAGCGCAAGCGGGACCTCTCTACGAGCAGTACTTC	CASSLAQAGPLYEQYF
TRBV28	TRBJ1-1	few	NA	TGTGCCAGCAGTTTAAGGCCGCTGAACACTGAAGCTTTCTTT	CASSLRPLNTEAFF
TRBV6-2/TRBV6-3	TRBJ2-1	few	TRBD2	TGTGCCAGCAGTTACTTTAGCGGGAGTGGTGAGCAGTTCTTC	CASSYFSGSGEQFF
TRBV2	TRBJ2-3	NA	NA	TGTGCCAGCAGTCGGATTCGGGCAACTAGCACAGATACGCAGTATTTT	CASSRIRATSTDTQYF
TRBV11-2	TRBJ1-1	NA	NA	TGTGCCAGCAGCCTACCCTTGTGGGGGGCTAACACTGAAGCTTTCTTT	CASSLPLWGANTEAFF